The 32 T cell receptor beta chains below come from one sample, sequenced in a study of radiation and T cells in renal cell carcinoma. Sequenced by immunoSEQ multiplex PCR; TCRdb stores in-frame clones only, minus some. The table shows some 16,000 clones, with 50% to 65% occurring only once. Treatment specified: treatment-naive control, cytoreductive nephrectomy. The sequenced sample was tumor tissue, obtained from a patient whose treatment was nephrectomy without radiotherapy. The receptor set was obtained from a man aged 40-49 years with renal cell carcinoma.

This chain joins TRBV7-9 and TRBJ2-1; no reliable D call. The CDR3 contains 15 residues. Germline V gene sequence: CDR1 SEHNR, CDR2 FQNEAQ (reference sequence). The V gene lost 5 bases and the J gene lost 7 bases, with 18 bases spanning the gap. The CDR3, as DNA: TGTGCCAGCAGCCACGAGAGGCAACCTGGAAATGAGCAGTTCTTC. It specifies CASSHERQPGNEQFF.

The chain couples TRBV19 to TRBJ1-2; 9 bases match TRBD1. The CDR3 extends over 13 amino acids. CDR1 and CDR2 (germline): LNHDA, SQIVND (reference sequence). J lost 4 bases, V lost 7 bases, and 4 bases had no gene match. For the CDR3, the DNA is TGTGCCAGTAACACAGGGGGCGGCTATGGCTACACCTTC. Translation gives CASNTGGGYGYTF.

By share, this clone ranks as medium-sized. This sequence joins TRBV15 and TRBJ2-3; D call uncertain. V dropped 1 base and J dropped 1 base, with 6 bases sitting between them. Germline V gives CDR1 LNHNV, CDR2 YYDKDF (reference sequence). This CDR3 contains 14 residues. CDR3 region: CATSRGAGTDTQYF. The DNA for the CDR3 is TGTGCCACCAGCAGAGGGGCTGGCACAGATACGCAGTATTTT.

The J gene is TRBJ2-3, the V gene TRBV2, with a tentative D call TRBD2 (6 bases). The CDR3 has 13 amino acids. In germline, CDR1 is SNHLY, CDR2 FYNNEI. The CDR3 is CAKGGEISDTQYF. CDR3 in DNA: TGTGCAAAAGGAGGGGAGATTTCAGATACGCAGTATTTT.

J is TRBJ1-1 and V is TRBV6-6; 8 positions agree with TRBD1. The J segment lost 4 bases and the V segment lost 5 bases, leaving 6 bases of the junction unmatched. Germline V gives CDR1 MNHNY, CDR2 SVGAGI (reference sequence). The CDR3 has 14 amino acids. The CDR3: CASSDGDRSTEAFF. CDR3 sequence (DNA): TGTGCCAGCAGTGACGGGGACAGGAGCACTGAAGCTTTCTTT.

Only one count was recorded for this clone. This sequence joins TRBV5-1 and TRBJ2-7, with 14 bases that match TRBD2. Germline V gene sequence: CDR1 SGHRS, CDR2 YFSETQ. Trimming removed 0 bases from V and 4 bases from J; junction bases left unmatched: 0. The CDR3 contains 15 residues. CDR3 residues: CASSLGTSGGYEQYF. The CDR3 DNA reads as TGCGCCAGCAGCTTGGGGACTAGCGGGGGGTACGAGCAGTACTTC.

The chain joins TRBV6-6 to TRBJ1-3; D is perhaps TRBD1 (5 bases). Germline V gene lookup returns CDR1 MNHNY and CDR2 SVGAGI (reference sequence). V was pared by 5 bases and J by 2 bases, with 13 bases between. The CDR3 runs to 15 residues. The CDR3 region is CASSPGQRAGNTIYF. CDR3 DNA sequence: TGTGCCAGCAGTCCCGGACAAAGGGCTGGAAACACCATATATTTT.

CDR3 in DNA: TGTGCCAGCACGGTTGGAGGTAACAATCAGCCCCAGCATTTT. Protein product: CASTVGGNNQPQHF. The J gene is TRBJ1-5, the V gene TRBV28; no clear D gene. Trimming shortened V by 7 bases and J by 3 bases, and 13 bases separated the two germline ends. This CDR3 region has 14 residues. In germline, CDR1 is MDHEN, CDR2 SYDVKM.

A few counts support this clone. The chain carries TRBV30 and TRBJ1-1, with D hard to call. V shed 1 base and J shed 1 base, with 4 bases lying between them. CDR3 length: 12 amino acids. CDR1 and CDR2 from the germline V gene are GTSNPN and SVGIG (reference sequence). The CDR3 DNA follows: TGTGCCTGGAGTGACCAGAACACTGAAGCTTTCTTT. Protein product: CAWSDQNTEAFF.

This chain uses TRBV7-2 with TRBJ2-2; no clear D gene. The length of the CDR3 is 14 residues. From germline, CDR1 is SGHTA and CDR2 FQGNSA. Deletions cut 5 bases from V and 3 bases from J, with 10 bases between. The CDR3: CASSATDYTGELFF. The CDR3 DNA reads TGTGCCAGCAGCGCCACAGATTACACCGGGGAGCTGTTTTTT. Combining the CDR3 with reference TRBV7-2 and TRBJ2-2 gives the whole variable domain GAGVSQSPSNKVTEKGKDVELRCDPISGHTALYWYRQSLGQGLEFLIYFQGNSAPDKSGLPSDRFSAERTGGSVSTLTIQRTQQEDSAVYLCASSATDYTGELFFGEGSRLTVL.

The genes are TRBV5-1 and TRBJ2-7; D remains ambiguous. Germline V lookup: CDR1 SGHRS, CDR2 YFSETQ. The CDR3 runs 13 residues. V lost 1 base, J lost 0 bases, and 5 bases lay in between. CDR3 in amino acids: CASSLIDSYEQYF. Written as DNA, the CDR3 is TGCGCCAGCAGCTTGATAGACTCCTACGAGCAGTACTTC.

The V and J genes are TRBV19 and TRBJ2-6; 8 bases agree with TRBD2. The CDR3 loop spans 18 amino acids. V shed 0 bases, J shed 0 bases, and the junction held 4 bases outside the gene matches. Germline CDR1 reads LNHDA; CDR2 reads SQIVND (reference sequence). In DNA form, the CDR3 reads TGTGCCAGTAGTATAGATCGGGGGGGTGGCTCTGGGGCCAACGTCCTGACTTTC. This gives the protein CASSIDRGGGSGANVLTF.

For the CDR3, the DNA is TGTGCCATCAGCGCTGGGACTAGCGGGTACGATGAGCAGTTCTTC. It translates to CAISAGTSGYDEQFF. This chain uses TRBV6-5 with TRBJ2-1; 12 positions agree with TRBD2. CDR3 length: 15 residues. Per germline, CDR1 MNHEY and CDR2 SVGAGI. Trimming removed 10 bases from V and 8 bases from J; junction bases left unmatched: 12.

This chain joins TRBV6-5 and TRBJ2-3; TRBD2 matches at 8 bases. The CDR3 spans 16 residues. The J segment lost 2 bases and the V segment lost 0 bases, leaving 4 bases of the junction unmatched. Germline V gene lookup returns CDR1 MNHEY and CDR2 SVGAGI. The CDR3 DNA is TGTGCCAGCAGTTACTCGGCTAGCGGGCACACAGATACGCAGTATTTT. Its translation is CASSYSASGHTDTQYF.

The chain recombines TRBV27 with TRBJ2-4; a weak D match, TRBD1 (6 bases). Trimming cost V 3 bases and J 8 bases, with 20 bases left between them. CDR3 length: 16 amino acids. CDR1 and CDR2 from the germline V gene are MNHEY and SMNVEV (reference sequence). The CDR3 DNA is TGTGCCAGCAGTTTCTCGACCGGGACACTAAGCCACATTCAGTACTTC. It codes for CASSFSTGTLSHIQYF.

This clone was seen a few times. This rearrangement joins TRBV7-6 to TRBJ1-4; D ambiguous. V dropped 5 bases and J dropped 7 bases, with 11 bases sitting between them. Germline V lookup: CDR1 SGHVS, CDR2 FNYEAQ. This CDR3 is 13 amino acids long. In DNA form, the CDR3 reads TGTGCCAGCAGCGTCATAGTTGGTGAAAAACTGTTTTTT. Its translation is CASSVIVGEKLFF.

The chain employs TRBV6-1 and TRBJ2-2, with a possible D match to TRBD2 (7 bases). The CDR3 covers 15 residues. Germline assignment: CDR1 MNHNS and CDR2 SASEGT. V lost 2 bases and J lost 6, with 13 bases in between. Here the CDR3 DNA reads TGTGCCAGCAGTGAAATGGGGGGGCAGGCCGGGGAGCTGTTTTTT. Protein product: CASSEMGGQAGELFF.

The chain has TRBV5-6 and TRBJ1-5; 8 bases agree with TRBD1. The CDR3 is 18 amino acids. Germline assignment: CDR1 SGHDT and CDR2 YYEEEE. The V and J ends lost 3 bases and 1 base, in that order; junction bases with no gene match: 12. The CDR3 sequence is CASSSYHHRGSSNQPQHF. The CDR3 DNA reads TGTGCCAGCAGCTCCTACCACCACAGGGGGAGCAGCAATCAGCCCCAGCATTTT.

This chain connects TRBV28 to TRBJ2-3, with 11 positions matching TRBD2. V lost 6 bases to trimming and J lost 6 bases; unmatched junction nucleotides: 8. The germline V gene has CDR1 MDHEN and CDR2 SYDVKM. The CDR3 spans 15 residues. The CDR3 nucleotides are TGTGCCAGCAGGCCAACTAGCGGGGGTCATGATACGCAGTATTTT. It codes for CASRPTSGGHDTQYF.

This clone was counted between two and nine times. The chain has TRBV14 and TRBJ1-4; D uncertain. V was cut by 4 bases and J by 0 bases, with 12 bases left in between. Germline CDR1 is SGHDN and CDR2 is FVKESK. This CDR3 is 16 amino acids long. The CDR3 coding sequence is TGTGCCAGCAGCCCCCTGAGGGATACAACTAATGAAAAACTGTTTTTT. Protein product: CASSPLRDTTNEKLFF.

This clone has only one observation. Other DNA sequences of this sample code for an identical CDR3. The CDR3 DNA follows: TGTGCCAGCAGTCCCGACCGGTACGAGCAGTACTTC. Protein sequence: CASSPDRYEQYF. The V gene is TRBV6-1, the J gene TRBJ2-7; D is unresolved. Per the germline V gene, CDR1 is MNHNS and CDR2 is SASEGT. Trimming stripped 5 bases from V and 4 bases from J, with 9 bases between. CDR3 size: 12 residues.

This clone is classed as medium-sized. J is TRBJ2-7 and V is TRBV18, with D perhaps being TRBD1 or TRBD2 (6 bases each). Between the trimmed V and J ends, which lost 6 bases and 1 base, there was a span of 19 bases. This CDR3 region has 16 residues. The germline CDR1 and CDR2 sequences are KGHSH and LQKENI. CDR3 sequence (DNA): TGTGCCAGCTCCCCGACCTATCCGGGGGCTTCCTACGAGCAGTACTTC. The encoded protein is CASSPTYPGASYEQYF. Full variable domain (missing parts from reference TRBV18 and TRBJ2-7): NAGVMQNPRHLVRRRGQEARLRCSPMKGHSHVYWYRQLPEEGLKFMVYLQKENIIDESGMPKERFSAEFPKEGPSILRIQQVVRGDSAAYFCASSPTYPGASYEQYFGPGTRLTVT.

The chain carries TRBV7-2 and TRBJ2-7, with D possibly being TRBD1 or TRBD2 (5 bases each). This CDR3 region has 12 residues. Germline V gene data show CDR1 as SGHTA and CDR2 as FQGNSA. V was clipped by 5 bases and J by 3 bases, with 8 bases between them. The CDR3 DNA reads TGTGCCAGCAGCGATGGGGGCTACGAGCAGTACTTC. It specifies CASSDGGYEQYF.

The V and J genes are TRBV9 and TRBJ2-1, with 10 nucleotides matching TRBD1. This CDR3 contains 16 residues. Germline assignment: CDR1 SGDLS and CDR2 YYNGEE. Germline trimming cut 3 bases from V and 6 bases from J; bases unmatched to any gene: 9. CDR3 loop: CASSALPGQGSNEQFF. The DNA of the CDR3 is TGTGCCAGCAGCGCCTTACCGGGACAGGGGAGCAATGAGCAGTTCTTC.

The gene calls are TRBV6-5 and TRBJ1-5; possible D gene TRBD1, 6 bases. V was clipped by 6 bases and J by 0 bases, with 12 bases between them. The CDR3 totals 15 residues. The germline CDR1 and CDR2 sequences are MNHEY and SVGAGI. CDR3 sequence (DNA): TGTGCCAGCAGGGTCCAGGGGCGTAGCAATCAGCCCCAGCATTTT. Translation: CASRVQGRSNQPQHF.

The chain couples TRBV4-3 to TRBJ1-3; no clear D gene. The germline gives CDR1 LGHNA, CDR2 YSLEER. Trimming removed 3 bases at V and 0 bases at J, with 15 bases between. The CDR3 has 17 amino acids. This chain's CDR3 is CASSQTSLTSSGNTIYF. In DNA form, the CDR3 reads TGCGCCAGCAGCCAGACAAGTCTTACAAGCTCTGGAAACACCATATATTTT.

The chain carries TRBV14 and TRBJ2-7, with unresolved D. CDR3 length: 13 residues. V was clipped by 4 bases and J by 1 base, with 8 bases between them. CDR1 and CDR2 from the germline V gene are SGHDN and FVKESK. CDR3 sequence: CASSRVYSYEQYF. The CDR3 nucleotides read TGTGCCAGCAGCCGGGTCTATTCCTACGAGCAGTACTTC.

This sequence joins TRBV6-1 and TRBJ1-5; D is unresolved. The CDR3 totals 15 residues. Germline V gene sequence: CDR1 MNHNS, CDR2 SASEGT. V was shortened by 8 bases and J by 0 bases, with 14 bases between the two germline ends. Here the CDR3 reads CASSDYGYSNQPQHF. Here the CDR3 DNA reads TGTGCCAGCTCTGACTACGGTTATAGCAATCAGCCCCAGCATTTT.

V gene TRBV11-2 combines with J gene TRBJ1-6; D gene ambiguous. V lost 3 bases to trimming and J lost 0 bases, with 9 bases between them. Germline V gene lookup returns CDR1 SGHAT and CDR2 FQNNGV. This CDR3 spans 16 amino acids. This CDR3 reads CASSLEFSSYNSPLHF. The DNA of the CDR3 is TGTGCCAGCAGCTTGGAATTCAGCTCCTATAATTCACCCCTCCACTTT. Complete variable domain (other parts from reference TRBV11-2 and TRBJ1-6): EAGVAQSPRYKIIEKRQSVAFWCNPISGHATLYWYQQILGQGPKLLIQFQNNGVVDDSQLPKDRFSAERLKGVDSTLKIQPAKLEDSAVYLCASSLEFSSYNSPLHFGNGTRLTVT.

This clone was seen a handful of times. This chain joins TRBV6-5 and TRBJ1-1, with no clear D. Looked up from germline, CDR1 is MNHEY and CDR2 is SVGAGI. The V end lost 6 bases, the J end lost 4 bases, and 12 bases lay between the germline ends. CDR3 length: 13 residues. The CDR3 DNA reads as TGTGCCAGCAGAACGATCCTGGGCACTGAAGCTTTCTTT. Its protein is CASRTILGTEAFF.

The J gene is TRBJ1-3, the V gene TRBV4-2, with D unclear. This CDR3 region has 13 residues. V lost 1 base, J lost 4 bases, and 5 bases lay in between. Germline CDR1 reads LGHNA; CDR2 reads YNFKEQ. The CDR3 DNA reads TGTGCCAGCAGCCAAGGGCTCGGAAACACCATATATTTT. Translated: CASSQGLGNTIYF.

This clone showed up just once. The chain uses TRBV5-1 and TRBJ2-5, with TRBD1 identical over 12 bases. From germline, CDR1 is SGHRS and CDR2 YFSETQ. J was trimmed by 2 bases and V by 4 bases; bases with no gene match: 15. The CDR3 spans 19 residues. As DNA, the CDR3 is TGCGCCAGCAGCCGGGCGGCGTCCGGGACAGGGGGCTATCAAGAGACCCAGTACTTC. Amino acids: CASSRAASGTGGYQETQYF.